This TCR beta chain is drawn from a study of human CD4 T cells and Enterobacteriaceae. The method was immunoSEQ multiplex PCR; TCRdb's version includes in-frame clones alone and lacks a portion of them. Of roughly 28,000 clones listed, 70% to 90% were seen once; the top ten hold about 0.96%. Memory CD4+ T cells were sorted as all CD4+ cells except CD45RA+CCR7+CD95- naive cells, over 95% pure. Points on this clone: Its specificity is unknown.

Trimming removed 2 bases at V and 5 bases at J, with 15 bases between. The germline V gene has CDR1 MNHNS and CDR2 SASEGT. The CDR3 is made up of 16 amino acids. Study-level points and caveats: Matching to same-donor CFSE-low cultures alone inferred ex vivo clonotype reactivity.

The chain is built from TRBV6-1 and TRBJ1-4; D unresolved. This clonotype originated in a human donor in good health. Sequenced material: memory CD4+ T cells from blood. CDR3 region: CASSEQLGRPNEKLFF. The DNA of the CDR3 is TGTGCCAGCAGTGAACAGCTGGGCAGGCCGAATGAAAAACTGTTTTTT.